A selection of T cell receptor beta chains follows, all from one sample in a study of shared clonotypes between healthy human individuals. TCRdb's table, derived via immunoSEQ multiplex PCR, lists solely in-frame clones and lacks some. The sample carries 700,000 or so clones, more than 70% recorded once. The source material was memory CD4+ T cells sorted from blood. The receptors originated from a woman aged 25 to 45 in good health. The conserved cysteine and the conserved F or W are not part of the CDR3 here.

J: TRBJ2-5
V: TRBV11-3
CDR3: ASSLSPGQEETQY

J: TRBJ2-7
V: TRBV19
CDR3: ASSNQGSGSYEQY

J: TRBJ2-5
V: TRBV28
CDR3: ASSAASGQETQY

J: TRBJ1-1
V: TRBV12-5
CDR3: ASGLERGAAF

J: TRBJ2-3
V: TRBV6-4
CDR3: ASSDGRGGPTDTQY

J: TRBJ1-5
V: TRBV2
CDR3: ASSVSRAGDSNQPQH

J: TRBJ2-3
V: TRBV5-1
CDR3: ASSLQGGGTDTQY

J: TRBJ1-2
V: TRBV9
CDR3: ASSVGSGNYGYT

J: TRBJ2-7
V: TRBV7-3
CDR3: ASSPSGSSYEQY

J: TRBJ2-1
V: TRBV5-1
CDR3: ASSLVSGSQVEQF

J: TRBJ2-2
V: TRBV7-3
CDR3: ASSHGPTRELF

J: TRBJ2-1
V: TRBV2
CDR3: ASSDRGRYNEQF

J: TRBJ1-2
V: TRBV5-1
CDR3: ASRMGGGNYGYT

J: TRBJ1-2
V: TRBV5-1
CDR3: ASSLGSGSPSFKGYT

J: TRBJ2-3
V: TRBV5-1
CDR3: ASSAGQNTDTQY

J: TRBJ2-2
V: TRBV10-3
CDR3: ATGGGRNTGELF

J: TRBJ2-7
V: TRBV29-1
CDR3: SVEDQGYEQY

J: TRBJ2-7
V: TRBV18
CDR3: ASSPRGATSGMKYEQY

J: TRBJ1-2
V: TRBV28
CDR3: ASTPGQGTDGYT

J: TRBJ1-1
V: TRBV19
CDR3: ASSSQGTEAF

J: TRBJ1-1
V: TRBV28
CDR3: ASSRYEAF

J: TRBJ2-4
V: TRBV2
CDR3: ASSEGPRVSY

J: TRBJ2-7
V: TRBV4-1
CDR3: ASSPGPSYEQY

J: TRBJ2-5
V: TRBV5-1
CDR3: ASSQGHSGGTETQY

J: TRBJ2-7
V: TRBV5-1
CDR3: ASSSRTGGVYEQY

J: TRBJ2-1
V: TRBV30
CDR3: AWSGQGYNEQF

J: TRBJ2-7
V: TRBV5-1
CDR3: ASSGTGVGEQY

J: TRBJ2-6
V: TRBV7-2
CDR3: ASRLVYSGANVLT